These 9 T cell receptor beta chains were sequenced from one sample in a study of siplizumab effects on memory and regulatory T cells. Using immunoSEQ multiplex PCR, the repertoire was profiled, and TCRdb retains in-frame clones only, with some absent. The sample shows tens of thousands of clones, roughly 87% of them seen only once. The material sequenced was naive CD8+ T cells sorted from blood. Receptors originate from a human donor in good health.

The CDR3 region has the DNA TGTGCCAGTAGAACTCTCGGGGACAGTGAGCAGTACTTC. Translating it yields CASRTLGDSEQYF. The chain is built from TRBV19 and TRBJ2-7, with 7 bases fitting TRBD1. Germline lookup yields CDR1 LNHDA and CDR2 SQIVND (reference sequence). Germline trimming cut 6 bases from V and 7 bases from J; bases unmatched to any gene: 9. The CDR3 extends over 13 amino acids. Using reference TRBV19 and TRBJ2-7 for the parts outside the CDR3, the full variable domain is DGGITQSPKYLFRKEGQNVTLSCEQNLNHDAMYWYRQDPGQGLRLIYYSQIVNDFQKGDIAEGYSVSREKKESFPLTVTSAQKNPTAFYLCASRTLGDSEQYFGPGTRLTVT.

CDR3: CASSLGPGGNTEAFF. In nucleotides, the CDR3 is TGTGCCAGCAGCTTAGGCCCCGGCGGGAACACTGAAGCTTTCTTT. The chain combines TRBV7-6 with TRBJ1-1, with D unresolved. The germline gives CDR1 SGHVS, CDR2 FNYEAQ. CDR3 size: 15 residues. V was clipped by 1 base and J by 1 base, with 10 bases between them.

The count of this clone is one. The chain recombines TRBV11-3 with TRBJ2-7, with TRBD2 matching 7 bases. Trimming at V came to 5 bases and at J to 6 bases, leaving 13 bases not matched to a gene. Germline CDR1 and CDR2: SGHNT and YENEEA. This CDR3 has 15 amino acids. In DNA, the CDR3 is TGTGCCAGCAGCCCGCCCCGGGAGGCAGGGTTCGAGCAGTACTTC. Protein sequence: CASSPPREAGFEQYF.

This chain connects TRBV5-4 to TRBJ2-6; D unresolved. CDR3 size: 17 residues. Germline V CDR1 and CDR2: SGHNT, YYREEE (reference sequence). With 6 bases removed from V and 0 bases from J, the gap between germline ends came to 16 bases. The CDR3 protein is CASIPGPVLSGANVLTF. CDR3 nucleotides: TGTGCCAGCATTCCTGGTCCCGTCCTCTCTGGGGCCAACGTCCTGACTTTC.

This clone was seen once. The rearrangement joins TRBV6-6 to TRBJ2-5; D possibly uses TRBD1 or TRBD2 (6 bases each). CDR1 is MNHNY and CDR2 is SVGAGI in the germline V gene (reference sequence). V dropped 6 bases and J dropped 4 bases, with 9 bases sitting between them. This CDR3 spans 12 amino acids. The CDR3 loop is CASRGGIETQYF. CDR3 DNA sequence: TGTGCCAGCAGAGGGGGGATAGAGACCCAGTACTTC.

J is TRBJ2-3 and V is TRBV6-5, with D unclear. V was shortened by 2 bases and J by 10 bases, with 13 bases between the two germline ends. The CDR3 spans 13 residues. Germline values: CDR1 MNHEY, CDR2 SVGAGI. CDR3: CASSYRTLNAQYF. In nucleotides, the CDR3 is TGTGCCAGCAGTTACCGGACCCTAAATGCGCAGTATTTT.

The chain carries TRBV27 and TRBJ2-5; possible D gene TRBD2, 5 bases. Germline-derived CDR1 and CDR2 are MNHEY and SMNVEV (reference sequence). The V gene lost 8 bases and the J gene lost 1 base, with 11 bases spanning the gap. The CDR3 runs 13 residues. CDR3 nucleotides: TGTGCCAGCGCGAGGGAAGCCCAAGAGACCCAGTACTTC. Its translation is CASAREAQETQYF.

This clone was counted a single time. The genes are TRBV7-9 and TRBJ2-3; no definite D call. This CDR3 comprises 13 residues. V was trimmed by 1 base and J by 0 bases, leaving 2 bases between them. Germline CDR1 is SEHNR and CDR2 is FQNEAQ (reference sequence). CDR3 sequence (DNA): TGTGCCAGCAGCTTAGGTAGCACAGATACGCAGTATTTT. Its translation is CASSLGSTDTQYF.

The chain joins TRBV27 to TRBJ1-3; D ambiguous. This CDR3 has 14 amino acids. Trimming shortened V by 5 bases and J by 2 bases, and 10 bases separated the two germline ends. Germline V CDR1 and CDR2: MNHEY, SMNVEV (reference sequence). The CDR3 protein is CASSPQAAGNTIYF. The CDR3 bases are TGTGCCAGCAGTCCCCAAGCAGCTGGAAACACCATATATTTT.